This T cell receptor beta chain is from a study of regulatory T cells. Study-level points and caveats: Hydrophobic residues at CDR3 positions 6 and 7 were enriched in conventional CD4+ T cells of CD3G-deficient patients.

CD4+ T cells were divided by sorting: CD25-high CD127-low Tregs, CD25-low CD127-high conventional cells. CDR1 is LNHDA and CDR2 is SQIVND in the germline V gene (reference sequence). Trimming took 3 bases from V and 2 from J; bases not matched to a gene: 6. The CDR3 contains 15 residues. Amplification used 52 TRBV primers and 13 TRBJ primers. Data came from immunoSEQ multiplex PCR; TCRdb stores just in-frame clones and leaves some out. In the table there are some 29,000 clones, around 92% of which are singletons. As to this clone: Antigen unknown.

The chain combines TRBV19 with TRBJ2-7; 8 nucleotides line up with TRBD1. This clonotype was sampled from a person under 35 with CD3G deficiency. Sequenced material: conventional CD4+ T cells sorted from blood. CDR3 amino acids: CASSIRTGPTYEQYF. DNA for the CDR3: TGTGCCAGTAGTATCCGGACAGGGCCTACCTACGAGCAGTACTTC.